This TCR beta chain appears in the sequencing data of a study of blood T cell repertoires in COVID-19. TCRdb's copy holds only in-frame clones and misses some; the assay was immunoSEQ multiplex PCR. The table has 50,000 to 60,000 clones, 80% to 90% seen once. Germline V gene sequence: CDR1 SGHRS, CDR2 YFSETQ. Germline trimming cut 5 bases from V and 4 bases from J; bases unmatched to any gene: 6. The CDR3 has 15 amino acids. Source material: peripheral blood. This rearrangement joins TRBV5-1 to TRBJ2-3, with 11 bases aligning to TRBD1. This clonotype was obtained from a man in his sixties with acute or convalescent COVID-19. CDR3 nucleotide sequence: TGCGCCAGCAGTTATAAGGGACAGGGGGCAGATACGCAGTATTTT. Amino acid sequence: CASSYKGQGADTQYF.